Each of the 23 T cell receptor beta chains below was sequenced from the same sample in a study of identical twins. TCRdb itself ran the 5' RACE reads through MiXCR, one entry per CDR3 protein. The sample has just under 650,000 distinct CDR3 sequences, under 8.5% seen once. The same specimen was also included in a second study, on yellow fever vaccine responses in identical twins.

Material for sequencing was PBMCs. All receptors come from a young woman in good health.

V is TRBV3-1 and J is TRBJ2-1, with 9 bases identical to TRBD2. V shed 6 bases, J shed 5 bases, and the junction held 11 bases outside the gene matches. The CDR3 extends over 16 amino acids. Germline assignment: CDR1 LGHDT and CDR2 YNNKEL (reference sequence). The CDR3 loop is CASRQKAGGRDNEQFF. CDR3 in DNA: TGTGCCAGCAGGCAAAAAGCGGGAGGTAGGGACAATGAGCAGTTCTTC.

V usage is TRBV5-1 and J usage is TRBJ2-5; possible D gene TRBD1, 5 bases. V was trimmed by 0 bases and J by 1 base, leaving 10 bases between them. This CDR3 comprises 15 residues. The germline V gene encodes CDR1 SGHRS and CDR2 YFSETQ. CDR3 sequence reads: CASSLALTAQETQYF. The CDR3 region has the DNA TGCGCCAGCAGCTTGGCCCTGACAGCCCAAGAGACCCAGTACTTC.

In its sample, this clonotype was seen many times. The chain uses TRBV11-1 and TRBJ2-1; D not certain. This CDR3 is built from 12 residues. Germline values: CDR1 SGHAT, CDR2 FQDESV (reference sequence). V lost 2 bases, J lost 9 bases, and 8 bases lay in between. The CDR3 bases are TGTGCCAGCAGCTTATTCGGCTCTGAGCAGTTCTTC. Protein product: CASSLFGSEQFF. The whole variable domain, remainder taken from reference TRBV11-1 and TRBJ2-1, is EAEVAQSPRYKITEKSQAVAFWCDPISGHATLYWYRQILGQGPELLVQFQDESVVDDSQLPKDRFSAERLKGVDSTLKIQPAELGDSAMYLCASSLFGSEQFFGPGTRLTVL.

This clonotype has at least ten counts. The CDR3 DNA reads as TGTGCCAGCACCTCGACAGGAGGAAACACTGAAGCTTTCTTT. This gives the protein CASTSTGGNTEAFF. V and J are TRBV12-3 or TRBV12-4 and TRBJ1-1, with a possible D match to TRBD1 (6 bases). The CDR3 consists of 14 residues. Trimming took off 7 bases at V and 2 bases at J, with 14 bases between the two ends.

This clonotype was seen a few times. This rearrangement joins TRBV29-1 to TRBJ2-5, with D perhaps TRBD1 (6 bases). Trimming pared 3 bases from V and 4 bases from J, leaving 9 bases between. There are 12 residues in the CDR3. Germline V gene sequence: CDR1 SQVTM, CDR2 ANQGSEA. The CDR3 coding sequence is TGCAGCGTTGAGAGGGGGTTAGAGACCCAGTACTTC. It specifies CSVERGLETQYF.

V usage is TRBV12-3 or TRBV12-4 and J usage is TRBJ2-1; 8 nucleotides match TRBD2. This CDR3 spans 16 amino acids. J lost 6 bases, V lost 5 bases, and 12 bases had no gene match. This CDR3 is CASSQPRAGGPNEQFF. In nucleotides, the CDR3 is TGTGCCAGCAGTCAACCGAGGGCGGGAGGTCCCAATGAGCAGTTCTTC.

This clonotype appeared many times. The chain links TRBV6-2 or TRBV6-3 to TRBJ2-1, with TRBD2 matching over 10 bases. CDR1 and CDR2 (germline): MNHEY, SVGEGT. The CDR3 is made up of 14 amino acids. The J segment lost 7 bases and the V segment lost 6 bases, leaving 6 bases of the junction unmatched. For the CDR3, the DNA is TGTGCCAGCAGGAGCGGGGGGGCAAGTAATGAGCAGTTCTTC. It codes for CASRSGGASNEQFF.

This clonotype was counted ten times or more. The rearrangement uses TRBV10-3 and TRBJ2-1; 9 nucleotides align to TRBD2. Per germline, CDR1 ENHRY and CDR2 SYGVKD. Unmatched junction bases numbered 7, after V lost 7 bases and J lost 6 bases. The CDR3 totals 14 residues. CDR3 sequence reads: CAITDSGGFNEQFF. DNA of the CDR3: TGTGCCATCACGGACAGCGGGGGGTTCAATGAGCAGTTCTTC.

This clonotype was observed a handful of times. The chain uses TRBV2 and TRBJ2-7; TRBD2 matches at 9 bases. V lost 11 bases and J lost 1; bases outside the gene matches: 12. This CDR3 region has 15 residues. Per germline, CDR1 SNHLY and CDR2 FYNNEI. Here the CDR3 reads CASATEAGGSYEQYF. The CDR3 DNA follows: TGTGCCTCCGCTACTGAGGCGGGAGGGTCCTACGAGCAGTACTTC.

This clonotype was counted a few times. This rearrangement joins TRBV7-9 to TRBJ2-3, with TRBD2 matching over 7 bases. There are 16 residues in the CDR3. Germline V lookup: CDR1 SEHNR, CDR2 FQNEAQ (reference sequence). V shed 5 bases, J shed 3 bases, and the junction held 11 bases outside the gene matches. CDR3 sequence reads: CASSQGLERLTDTQYF. The CDR3 nucleotides read TGTGCCAGCAGCCAAGGACTAGAGCGCCTAACAGATACGCAGTATTTT.

This chain links TRBV7-9 with TRBJ2-2; D unclear. Deletions cut 1 base from V and 6 bases from J, with 9 bases between. CDR1 is SEHNR and CDR2 is FQNEAQ in the germline V gene (reference sequence). The CDR3 is made up of 14 amino acids. CDR3 residues: CASSLVQLSGELFF. CDR3 nucleotide sequence: TGTGCCAGCAGCTTAGTACAGTTATCCGGGGAGCTGTTTTTT.

This clonotype was observed many times. The genes are TRBV5-5 and TRBJ2-7; 10 bases match TRBD1. The V segment lost 3 bases and the J segment 3 bases; nucleotides outside the gene matches: 6. The CDR3 totals 15 residues. The germline gives CDR1 SGHKS, CDR2 YYEKEE (reference sequence). The CDR3 region has the DNA TGTGCCAGCAGCTCCGCCGGGACAGGGGTCTACGAGCAGTACTTC. Amino acid sequence: CASSSAGTGVYEQYF.

This clonotype was seen repeatedly, ten times or more. The rearrangement links TRBV10-3 to TRBJ2-3; D not certain. V gave up 2 bases and J gave up 0 bases, with 6 bases separating them. There are 14 residues in the CDR3. Germline assignment: CDR1 ENHRY and CDR2 SYGVKD. CDR3 loop: CAISELSSTDTQYF. The CDR3 bases are TGTGCCATCAGTGAGCTCTCTAGCACAGATACGCAGTATTTT.

The sample holds many counts of this clonotype. The chain employs TRBV6-1 and TRBJ1-2; 8 nucleotides align to TRBD1. The V gene end was trimmed by 6 bases and the J gene end by 3 bases; junction bases not matched to a gene: 9. Germline CDR1 and CDR2: MNHNS and SASEGT. The CDR3 loop spans 15 amino acids. CDR3 nucleotides: TGTGCCAGCAGAAAACAGGGGGTGGTAGACTATGGCTACACCTTC. It codes for CASRKQGVVDYGYTF.

V and J are TRBV4-1 and TRBJ2-4; 7 bases map to TRBD2. The CDR3 sequence is 19 residues long. V was clipped by 0 bases and J by 0 bases; unmatched bases: 11. The germline V gene encodes CDR1 MGHRA and CDR2 YSYEKL. The CDR3, as DNA: TGCGCCAGCAGCCAAGATCAAGGGAGGGGCCAGGGAGCCAAAAACATTCAGTACTTC. It is translated as CASSQDQGRGQGAKNIQYF.

This clonotype was counted many times. The V call is TRBV15, the J call TRBJ2-7, with D uncertain. This CDR3 region has 14 residues. The V gene lost 0 bases and the J gene lost 0 bases, with 6 bases spanning the gap. In germline, CDR1 is LNHNV, CDR2 YYDKDF (reference sequence). CDR3 nucleotide sequence: TGTGCCACCAGCAGAGATGTACCCTCCTACGAGCAGTACTTC. Amino acid sequence: CATSRDVPSYEQYF.

This clonotype occurred a few times. The chain couples TRBV15 to TRBJ2-3, with a possible D match to TRBD1 (6 bases). CDR1 is LNHNV, CDR2 YYDKDF, per germline (reference sequence). The length of the CDR3 is 15 residues. V dropped 0 bases and J dropped 4 bases, with 11 bases sitting between them. The CDR3 DNA is TGTGCCACCAGCAGAGAGGACAGTACCGCAGATACGCAGTATTTT. Translation gives CATSREDSTADTQYF.

This clonotype occurred many times. V is TRBV5-1 and J is TRBJ2-7; TRBD1 aligns across 7 bases. Trimming removed 4 bases from V and 2 bases from J; junction bases left unmatched: 6. Germline values: CDR1 SGHRS, CDR2 YFSETQ. The CDR3 is 14 amino acids. In DNA form, the CDR3 reads TGCGCCAGCAGCCTGACGGGACAGACCTACGAGCAGTACTTC. It specifies CASSLTGQTYEQYF.

This sequence joins TRBV5-1 and TRBJ2-1; 12 bases map to TRBD1. CDR1 and CDR2 (germline): SGHRS, YFSETQ. The V gene end was trimmed by 1 base and the J gene end by 7 bases; junction bases not matched to a gene: 6. CDR3 length equals 16 residues. CDR3 sequence reads: CASSLTGQGAVNEQFF. The CDR3 DNA follows: TGCGCCAGCAGCTTGACGGGACAGGGGGCCGTTAATGAGCAGTTCTTC.

This clonotype has ten or more counts. The rearrangement uses TRBV10-3 and TRBJ2-5; 8 positions match TRBD2. V lost 0 bases and J lost 5; bases outside the gene matches: 11. There are 17 residues in the CDR3. Germline assignment: CDR1 ENHRY and CDR2 SYGVKD. The CDR3 DNA follows: TGTGCCATCAGTGAGTCGGAAGGTAGCGGGGTTCTGGAGACCCAGTACTTC. Protein: CAISESEGSGVLETQYF.

J is TRBJ2-5 and V is TRBV7-9; 13 bases line up with TRBD2. V lost 5 bases, J lost 6 bases, and 6 bases stayed unmatched. Germline assignment: CDR1 SEHNR and CDR2 FQNEAQ (reference sequence). This CDR3 contains 15 residues. The DNA for the CDR3 is TGTGCCAGCAGCCCTCGGACTAGCGGGGGAAAGACCCAGTACTTC. Translating it yields CASSPRTSGGKTQYF.

CDR3 DNA: TGCAGTGCTAGAATGGGTTCTAGCGGGACGGACATTCAGTACTTC. Its translation is CSARMGSSGTDIQYF. The chain links TRBV20-1 to TRBJ2-4, with 9 bases identical to TRBD2. The germline V gene has CDR1 DFQATT and CDR2 SNEGSKA (reference sequence). J was trimmed by 8 bases and V by 2 bases; bases with no gene match: 10. The length of the CDR3 is 15 residues.

The chain employs TRBV12-3 or TRBV12-4 and TRBJ1-6; no reliable D call. The CDR3 extends over 12 amino acids. V lost 3 bases, J lost 14 bases, and 11 bases lay in between. CDR3 DNA sequence: TGTGCCAGCAGTTTGGGCCCCACGGCCCTCCACTTT. This gives the protein CASSLGPTALHF.